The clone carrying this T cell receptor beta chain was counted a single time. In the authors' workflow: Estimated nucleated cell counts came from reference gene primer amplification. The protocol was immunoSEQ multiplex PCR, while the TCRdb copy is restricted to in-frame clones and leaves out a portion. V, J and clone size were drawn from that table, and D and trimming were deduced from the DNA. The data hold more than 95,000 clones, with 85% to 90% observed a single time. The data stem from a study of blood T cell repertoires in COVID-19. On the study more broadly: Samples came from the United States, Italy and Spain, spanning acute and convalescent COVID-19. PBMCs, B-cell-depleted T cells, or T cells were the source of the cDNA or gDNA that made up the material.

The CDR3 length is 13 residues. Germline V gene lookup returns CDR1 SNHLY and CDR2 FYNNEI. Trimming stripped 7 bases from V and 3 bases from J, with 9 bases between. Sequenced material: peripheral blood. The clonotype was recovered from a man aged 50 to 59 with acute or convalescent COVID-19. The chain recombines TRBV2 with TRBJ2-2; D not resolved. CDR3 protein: CASTETYTGELFF. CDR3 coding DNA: TGTGCCAGCACTGAGACTTACACCGGGGAGCTGTTTTTT.